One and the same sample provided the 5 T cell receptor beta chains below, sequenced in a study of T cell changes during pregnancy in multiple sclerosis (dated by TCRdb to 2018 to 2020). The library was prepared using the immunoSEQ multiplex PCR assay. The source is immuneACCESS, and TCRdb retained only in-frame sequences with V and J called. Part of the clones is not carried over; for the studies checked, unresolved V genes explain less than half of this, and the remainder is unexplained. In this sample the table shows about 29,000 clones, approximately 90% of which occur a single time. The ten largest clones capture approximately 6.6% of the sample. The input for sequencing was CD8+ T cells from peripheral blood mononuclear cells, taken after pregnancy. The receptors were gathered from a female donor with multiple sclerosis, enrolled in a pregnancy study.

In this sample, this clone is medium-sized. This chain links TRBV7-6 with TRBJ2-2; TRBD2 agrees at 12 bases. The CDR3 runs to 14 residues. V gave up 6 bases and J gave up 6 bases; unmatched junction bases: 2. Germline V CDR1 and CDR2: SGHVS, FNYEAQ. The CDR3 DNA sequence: TGTGCCAGCAGGACTAGCGGGAGCCCCGGGGAGCTGTTTTTT. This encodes CASRTSGSPGELFF.

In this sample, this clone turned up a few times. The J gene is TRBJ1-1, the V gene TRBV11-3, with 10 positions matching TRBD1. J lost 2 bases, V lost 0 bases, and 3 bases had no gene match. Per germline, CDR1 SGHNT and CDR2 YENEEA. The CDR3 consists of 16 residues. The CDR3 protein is CASSLEGQGTNTEAFF. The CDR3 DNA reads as TGTGCCAGCAGCTTAGAGGGACAGGGGACAAACACTGAAGCTTTCTTT.

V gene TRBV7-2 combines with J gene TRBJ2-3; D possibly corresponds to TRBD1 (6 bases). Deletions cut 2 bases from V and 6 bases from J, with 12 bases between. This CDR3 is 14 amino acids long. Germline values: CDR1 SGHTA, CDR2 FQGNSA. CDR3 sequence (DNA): TGTGCCAGCAGCTTAACAGGGTCGGGGGATACGCAGTATTTT. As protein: CASSLTGSGDTQYF.

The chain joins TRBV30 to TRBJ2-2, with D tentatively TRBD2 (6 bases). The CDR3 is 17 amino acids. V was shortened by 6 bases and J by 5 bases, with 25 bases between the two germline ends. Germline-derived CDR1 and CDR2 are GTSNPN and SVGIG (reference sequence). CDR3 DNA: TGTGCCTGTCTTAGCGACCGGGAGCTGGATAGTACCGGGGAGCTGTTTTTT. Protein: CACLSDRELDSTGELFF.

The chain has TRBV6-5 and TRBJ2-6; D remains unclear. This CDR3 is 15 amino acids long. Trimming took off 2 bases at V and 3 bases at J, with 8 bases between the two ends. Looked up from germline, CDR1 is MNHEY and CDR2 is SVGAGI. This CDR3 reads CASSYGQYGANVLTF. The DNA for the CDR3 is TGTGCCAGCAGTTACGGCCAGTATGGGGCCAACGTCCTGACTTTC.